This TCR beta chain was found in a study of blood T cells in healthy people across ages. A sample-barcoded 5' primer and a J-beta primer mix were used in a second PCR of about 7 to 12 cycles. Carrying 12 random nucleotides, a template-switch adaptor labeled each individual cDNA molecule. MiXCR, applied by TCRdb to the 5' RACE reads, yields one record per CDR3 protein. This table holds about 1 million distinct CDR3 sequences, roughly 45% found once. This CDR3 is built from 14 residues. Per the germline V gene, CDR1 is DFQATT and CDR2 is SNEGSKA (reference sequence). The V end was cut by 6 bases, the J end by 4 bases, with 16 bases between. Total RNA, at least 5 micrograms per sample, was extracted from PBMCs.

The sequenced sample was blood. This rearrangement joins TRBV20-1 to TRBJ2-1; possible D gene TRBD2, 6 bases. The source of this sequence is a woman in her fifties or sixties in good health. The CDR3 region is CSAPEPGAYNEQFF. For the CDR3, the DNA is TGCAGTGCCCCCGAGCCGGGAGCTTACAATGAGCAGTTCTTC.